Detailed here is one TCR beta chain. Measured with immunoSEQ multiplex PCR; TCRdb has only the in-frame clones, and not every one. The data show more than 250,000 clones, around 87% seen once. CDR3 size: 14 residues. The V gene's germline CDR1 is SGHRS and CDR2 YFSETQ. V was clipped by 0 bases and J by 7 bases; unmatched bases: 6. This sample was included in a study of blood T cell repertoires in COVID-19. Study-wide context: Sample material is recorded as cDNA or gDNA derived from T cells, B-cell-depleted T cells, or PBMCs.

The source is a man aged 50-59 years with active or convalescent COVID-19. This chain connects TRBV5-1 to TRBJ1-1, with 7 bases lining up with TRBD1. Sequencing was done on a sample of peripheral blood. CDR3 sequence reads: CASSLADRVLEAFF. CDR3 sequence (DNA): TGCGCCAGCAGCTTGGCCGACAGGGTTCTTGAAGCTTTCTTT.